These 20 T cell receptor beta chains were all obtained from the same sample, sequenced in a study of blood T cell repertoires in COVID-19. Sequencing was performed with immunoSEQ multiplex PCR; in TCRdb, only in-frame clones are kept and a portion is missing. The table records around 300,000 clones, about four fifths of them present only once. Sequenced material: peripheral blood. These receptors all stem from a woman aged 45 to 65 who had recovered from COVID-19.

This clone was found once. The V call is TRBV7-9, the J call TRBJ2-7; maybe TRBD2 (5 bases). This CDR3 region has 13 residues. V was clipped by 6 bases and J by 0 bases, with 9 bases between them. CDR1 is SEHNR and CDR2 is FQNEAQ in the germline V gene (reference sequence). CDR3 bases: TGTGCCAGCAGTCCCGGGGTCTCCTACGAGCAGTACTTC. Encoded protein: CASSPGVSYEQYF.

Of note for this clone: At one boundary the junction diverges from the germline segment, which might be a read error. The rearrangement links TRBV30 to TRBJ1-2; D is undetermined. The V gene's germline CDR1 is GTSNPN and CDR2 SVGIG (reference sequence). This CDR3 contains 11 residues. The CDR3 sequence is CATSTNYGYTF. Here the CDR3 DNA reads TGTGCTACCTCCACTAATTATGGCTACACCTTC.

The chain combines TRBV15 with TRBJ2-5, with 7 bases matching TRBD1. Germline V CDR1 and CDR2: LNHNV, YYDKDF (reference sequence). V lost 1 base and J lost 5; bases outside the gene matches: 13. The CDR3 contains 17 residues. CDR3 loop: CATSRVEYRGIGETQYF. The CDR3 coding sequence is TGTGCCACCAGCAGAGTTGAGTACAGGGGTATTGGGGAGACCCAGTACTTC.

The CDR3 bases are TGTGCCAGCAGCCAAAATTGGGCCAGCAACTACGAGCAGTACTTC. It yields the protein CASSQNWASNYEQYF. This chain links TRBV3-1 (or the pseudogene TRBV3-2) with TRBJ2-7; no clear D gene. This CDR3 spans 15 amino acids. V gave up 2 bases and J gave up 3 bases, with 14 bases separating them. CDR1 and CDR2 from the germline V gene are LGHDT and YNNKEL (reference sequence).

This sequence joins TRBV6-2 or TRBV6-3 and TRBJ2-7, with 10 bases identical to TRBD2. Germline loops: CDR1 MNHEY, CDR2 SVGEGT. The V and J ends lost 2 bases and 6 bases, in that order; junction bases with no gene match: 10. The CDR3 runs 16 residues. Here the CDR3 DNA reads TGTGCCAGCAGTTACCTGTTGGCTAGCGGGGGATCCGAGCAGTACTTC. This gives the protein CASSYLLASGGSEQYF.

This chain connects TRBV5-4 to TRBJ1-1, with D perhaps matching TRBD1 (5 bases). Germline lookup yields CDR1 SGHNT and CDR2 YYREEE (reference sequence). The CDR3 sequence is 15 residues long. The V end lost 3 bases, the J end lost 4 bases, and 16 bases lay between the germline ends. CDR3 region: CASSSWTNPFTEAFF. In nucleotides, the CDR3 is TGTGCCAGCAGCTCGTGGACAAATCCTTTCACTGAAGCTTTCTTT. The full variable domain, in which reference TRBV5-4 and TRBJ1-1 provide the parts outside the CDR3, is ETGVTQSPTHLIKTRGQQVTLRCSSQSGHNTVSWYQQALGQGPQFIFQYYREEENGRGNFPPRFSGLQFPNYSSELNVNALELDDSALYLCASSSWTNPFTEAFFGQGTRLTVV.

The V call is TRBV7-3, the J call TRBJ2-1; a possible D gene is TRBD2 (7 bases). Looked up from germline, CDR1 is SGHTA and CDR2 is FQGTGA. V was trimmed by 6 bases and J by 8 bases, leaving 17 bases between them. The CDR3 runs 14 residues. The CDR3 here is CASSQRGARDEQFF. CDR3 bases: TGTGCCAGCAGTCAACGGGGGGCCAGGGATGAGCAGTTCTTC.

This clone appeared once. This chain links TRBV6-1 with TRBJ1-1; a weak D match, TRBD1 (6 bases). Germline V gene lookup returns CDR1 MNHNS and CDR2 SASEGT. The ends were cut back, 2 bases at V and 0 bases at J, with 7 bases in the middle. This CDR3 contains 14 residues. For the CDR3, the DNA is TGTGCCAGCAGTGAAAGGGACATGAACACTGAAGCTTTCTTT. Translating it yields CASSERDMNTEAFF.

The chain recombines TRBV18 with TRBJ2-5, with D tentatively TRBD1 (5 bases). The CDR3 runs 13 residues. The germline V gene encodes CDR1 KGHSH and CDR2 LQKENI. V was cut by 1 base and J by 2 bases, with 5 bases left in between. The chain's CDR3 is CASSPRQQETQYF. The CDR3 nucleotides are TGTGCCAGCTCACCACGACAGCAAGAGACCCAGTACTTC.

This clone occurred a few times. In DNA form, the CDR3 reads TGTGCCAGTAGTATTAGGGGACACCGAGAGGACACTGAAGCTTTCTTT. Translated, it gives CASSIRGHREDTEAFF. The chain uses TRBV19 and TRBJ1-1, with a tentative D call TRBD1 (6 bases). Germline V lookup: CDR1 LNHDA, CDR2 SQIVND (reference sequence). The V end was cut by 3 bases, the J end by 3 bases, with 17 bases between. CDR3 length: 16 amino acids.

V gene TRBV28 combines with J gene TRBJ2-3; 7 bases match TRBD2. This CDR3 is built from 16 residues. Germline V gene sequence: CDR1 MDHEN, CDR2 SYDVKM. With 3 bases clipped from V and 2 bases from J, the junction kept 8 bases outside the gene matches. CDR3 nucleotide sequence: TGTGCCAGCAGTTTCTGGATGCGGGAGTCCACAGATACGCAGTATTTT. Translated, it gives CASSFWMRESTDTQYF.

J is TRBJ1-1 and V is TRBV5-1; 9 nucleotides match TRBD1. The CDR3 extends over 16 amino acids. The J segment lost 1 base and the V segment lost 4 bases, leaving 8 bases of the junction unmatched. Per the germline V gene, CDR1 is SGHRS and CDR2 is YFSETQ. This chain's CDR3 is CASSRLMGQGNTEAFF. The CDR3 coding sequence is TGCGCCAGCAGCCGTTTGATGGGACAGGGGAACACTGAAGCTTTCTTT.

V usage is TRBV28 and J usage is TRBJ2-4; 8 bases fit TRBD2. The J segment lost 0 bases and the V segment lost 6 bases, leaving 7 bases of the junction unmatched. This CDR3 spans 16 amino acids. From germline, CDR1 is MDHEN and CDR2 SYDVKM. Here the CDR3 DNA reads TGTGCCAGCAGCCCGGGGGGGCGAGTAGCCAAAAACATTCAGTACTTC. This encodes CASSPGGRVAKNIQYF.

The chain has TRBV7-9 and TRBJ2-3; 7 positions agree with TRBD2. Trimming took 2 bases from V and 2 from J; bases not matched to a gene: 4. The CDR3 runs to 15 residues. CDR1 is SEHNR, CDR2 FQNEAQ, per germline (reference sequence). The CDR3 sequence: CASSLNSGYTDTQYF. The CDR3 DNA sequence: TGTGCCAGCAGCTTAAATAGCGGGTACACAGATACGCAGTATTTT.

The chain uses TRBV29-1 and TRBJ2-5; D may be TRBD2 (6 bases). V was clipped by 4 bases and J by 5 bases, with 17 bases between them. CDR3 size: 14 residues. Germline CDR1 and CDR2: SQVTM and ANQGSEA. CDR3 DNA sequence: TGCAGCGTTGTGGGACTTCCGAGGCTCGAGACCCAGTACTTC. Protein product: CSVVGLPRLETQYF.

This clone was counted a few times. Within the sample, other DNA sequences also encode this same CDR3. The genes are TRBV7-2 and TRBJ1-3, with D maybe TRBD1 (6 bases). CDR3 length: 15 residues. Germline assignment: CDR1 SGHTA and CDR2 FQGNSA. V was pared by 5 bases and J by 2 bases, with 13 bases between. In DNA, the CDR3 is TGTGCCAGCAGCCTCGGGGCAGGGGCTGGAAACACCATATATTTT. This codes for CASSLGAGAGNTIYF.

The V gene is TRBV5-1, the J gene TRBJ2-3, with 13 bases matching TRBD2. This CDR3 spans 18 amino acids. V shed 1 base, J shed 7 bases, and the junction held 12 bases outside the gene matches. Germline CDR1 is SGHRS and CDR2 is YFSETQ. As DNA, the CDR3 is TGCGCCAGCAGCTTGTACCCGACTAGCGGGGGGATGTTCCATACGCAGTATTTT. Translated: CASSLYPTSGGMFHTQYF.

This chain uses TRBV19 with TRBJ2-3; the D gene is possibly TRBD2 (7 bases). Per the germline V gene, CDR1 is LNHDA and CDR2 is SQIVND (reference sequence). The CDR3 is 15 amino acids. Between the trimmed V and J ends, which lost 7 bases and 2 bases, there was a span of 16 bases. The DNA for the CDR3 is TGTGCCAGTACCCGGGGGCGGGGGAACACAGATACGCAGTATTTT. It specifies CASTRGRGNTDTQYF.

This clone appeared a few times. CDR3 DNA sequence: TGTGCCAGCAGTCCCGCAGGGGTGACTGGCTATGGCTACACCTTC. Its protein is CASSPAGVTGYGYTF. The chain uses TRBV28 and TRBJ1-2, with D possibly matching TRBD1 (6 bases). V was cut by 5 bases and J by 4 bases, with 17 bases left in between. This CDR3 is 15 amino acids long. Germline V gives CDR1 MDHEN, CDR2 SYDVKM.

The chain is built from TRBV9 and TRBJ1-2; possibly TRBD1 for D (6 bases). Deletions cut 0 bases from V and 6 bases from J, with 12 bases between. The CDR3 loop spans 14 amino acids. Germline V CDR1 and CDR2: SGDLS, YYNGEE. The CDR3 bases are TGTGCCAGCAGCGTAGGATCAGGGGCCAATGGCTACACCTTC. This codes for CASSVGSGANGYTF.